These 7 T cell receptor beta chains share one sample of origin, sequenced in a study of T cells in Graves' hyperthyroidism and ophthalmopathy. It was RNA transcripts that yielded the amplified TCR beta CDR3 regions. Carried out on the TCR CDR3, a first-round RT-PCR used the HTBI primer set. TCRdb re-derived calls from the multiplex PCR reads in MiXCR, one entry per CDR3 protein. The table includes around 300,000 distinct CDR3 sequences, about an eighth detected once. The sequenced sample was blood. The receptors were gathered from a woman younger than 45 with Graves' hyperthyroidism that later progressed to Graves' ophthalmopathy.

This chain uses TRBV19 with TRBJ2-1, with 10 bases fitting TRBD2. V was pared by 0 bases and J by 13 bases, with 9 bases of the junction left unmatched. The CDR3 sequence is 15 residues long. Germline loops: CDR1 LNHDA, CDR2 SQIVND (reference sequence). CDR3 sequence: CASSIDWTSGRYQFF. CDR3 in DNA: TGTGCCAGTAGTATAGATTGGACTAGCGGTCGTTACCAGTTCTTC. The full variable domain, in which reference TRBV19 and TRBJ2-1 provide the parts outside the CDR3, is DGGITQSPKYLFRKEGQNVTLSCEQNLNHDAMYWYRQDPGQGLRLIYYSQIVNDFQKGDIAEGYSVSREKKESFPLTVTSAQKNPTAFYLCASSIDWTSGRYQFFGPGTRLTVL.

There are many counts of this clonotype. V and J are TRBV20-1 and TRBJ2-7; no firm D call. With 3 bases removed from V and 1 base from J, the gap between germline ends came to 13 bases. CDR3 length: 14 amino acids. Germline CDR1 DFQATT, CDR2 SNEGSKA (reference sequence). CDR3 coding DNA: TGCAGTGCTAGCGGAGCGCAGAGTTCCTACGAGCAGTACTTC. Residues: CSASGAQSSYEQYF.

This clonotype was found many times. J is TRBJ1-5 and V is TRBV24-1; no clear D gene. Germline CDR1 and CDR2: KGHDR and SFDVKD. Trimming shortened V by 4 bases and J by 5 bases, and 8 bases separated the two germline ends. This CDR3 spans 13 amino acids. CDR3 protein: CATSESWDQPQHF. As DNA, the CDR3 is TGTGCCACCAGTGAATCCTGGGATCAGCCCCAGCATTTT.

V usage is TRBV6-2 or TRBV6-3 and J usage is TRBJ2-7, with D tentatively TRBD1 or TRBD2 (6 bases each). Germline V CDR1 and CDR2: MNHEY, SVGEGT. This CDR3 is 13 amino acids long. The V and J ends lost 9 bases and 2 bases respectively, with 14 bases between them. As DNA, the CDR3 is TGTGCCAGGCCGAGGGGGGCACCCTACGAGCAGTACTTC. This encodes CARPRGAPYEQYF.

CDR3 sequence (DNA): TGTGCCAGCAGCTCTAGGACAGATAGCAATCAGCCCCAGCATTTT. Its translation is CASSSRTDSNQPQHF. This chain uses TRBV7-9 with TRBJ1-5; D may be TRBD1 (6 bases). The CDR3 spans 15 residues. The ends were cut back, 4 bases at V and 0 bases at J, with 10 bases in the middle. Looked up from germline, CDR1 is SEHNR and CDR2 is FQNEAQ (reference sequence).

The chain is built from TRBV19 and TRBJ2-7; D remains unclear. The germline V and J ends were trimmed by 7 bases and 3 bases, with 16 bases remaining between them. The CDR3 sequence is 14 residues long. Germline CDR1 is LNHDA and CDR2 is SQIVND (reference sequence). The CDR3 nucleotides are TGTGCCAGTACCACTTCTCATAGAGGCTACGAGCAGTACTTC. It yields the protein CASTTSHRGYEQYF.

This clonotype was seen just once. The J gene is TRBJ1-1, the V gene TRBV9; D remains ambiguous. Trimming took off 4 bases at V and 3 bases at J, with 19 bases between the two ends. The germline V gene encodes CDR1 SGDLS and CDR2 YYNGEE. There are 16 residues in the CDR3. CDR3 nucleotides: TGTGCCAGCAGCACCCCGAGACGGGGAGTAGACACTGAAGCTTTCTTT. Protein product: CASSTPRRGVDTEAFF.